This entry lists 13 T cell receptor beta chains sequenced from one sample in a study of blood T cell repertoires in COVID-19. Repertoires were generated with immunoSEQ multiplex PCR, while TCRdb's copy carries only in-frame clones and drops some. The sample holds 140,000 to 150,000 clones, 88% seen once. Sequencing used peripheral blood. The receptors derive from a human donor in a cohort sampled during active COVID-19.

This chain uses TRBV6-1 with TRBJ1-1; 7 nucleotides match TRBD1. V lost 3 bases to trimming and J lost 3 bases; unmatched junction nucleotides: 4. Germline CDR1 and CDR2: MNHNS and SASEGT. The CDR3 covers 14 residues. The CDR3 region is CASSDATGDTEAFF. CDR3 DNA sequence: TGTGCCAGCAGTGACGCTACAGGGGACACTGAAGCTTTCTTT.

The table lists this clone with a count of one. J is TRBJ2-7 and V is TRBV9, with TRBD2 matching over 7 bases. Unmatched junction bases numbered 4, after V lost 1 base and J lost 0 bases. The length of the CDR3 is 15 residues. Germline lookup yields CDR1 SGDLS and CDR2 YYNGEE. The CDR3 DNA follows: TGTGCCAGCAGCGTAAGAGCGGGGAACTCCTACGAGCAGTACTTC. Translation: CASSVRAGNSYEQYF.

The chain joins TRBV7-9 to TRBJ2-3, with D possibly being TRBD2 (6 bases). Between the trimmed V and J ends, which lost 4 bases and 8 bases, there was a span of 10 bases. The CDR3 runs 12 residues. The germline gives CDR1 SEHNR, CDR2 FQNEAQ (reference sequence). The CDR3 bases are TGTGCCAGCAGCTCAGCGGGCCCTACGCAGTATTTT. It encodes CASSSAGPTQYF.

In this sample, this clone turned up once. J is TRBJ1-2 and V is TRBV9; D gene uncertain. CDR1 and CDR2 from the germline V gene are SGDLS and YYNGEE. This CDR3 contains 14 residues. V lost 4 bases to trimming and J lost 5 bases, with 15 bases between them. CDR3 in DNA: TGTGCCAGCAGCTCAGATACCTCTTTTTATGGCTACACCTTC. Translated, it gives CASSSDTSFYGYTF.

CDR3 in amino acids: CAGGQADTGELFF. The CDR3 nucleotides are TGTGCCGGGGGACAGGCTGACACCGGGGAGCTGTTTTTT. V usage is TRBV6-5 and J usage is TRBJ2-2, with 8 bases fitting TRBD1. The CDR3 covers 13 residues. With V trimmed by 11 bases and J by 3 bases, 5 bases remained unmatched. Per germline, CDR1 MNHEY and CDR2 SVGAGI.

The rearrangement joins TRBV29-1 to TRBJ2-3, with 7 bases that match TRBD2. Germline V CDR1 and CDR2: SQVTM, ANQGSEA. This CDR3 contains 14 residues. The trim removed 7 bases at V and 0 bases at J, leaving 7 bases unmatched. DNA for the CDR3: TGCAGCGCAGCTAGCGGTCCGAGCACAGATACGCAGTATTTT. The encoded protein is CSAASGPSTDTQYF.

J is TRBJ1-6 and V is TRBV9; tentatively, D is TRBD1 (5 bases). Germline loops: CDR1 SGDLS, CDR2 YYNGEE. The CDR3 consists of 12 residues. Trimming removed 4 bases at V and 7 bases at J, with 6 bases between. CDR3 coding DNA: TGTGCCAGCAGCAAGGGGAATTCACCCCTCCACTTT. The encoded protein is CASSKGNSPLHF. Supplemented by reference TRBV9 and TRBJ1-6, the full variable domain reads DSGVTQTPKHLITATGQRVTLRCSPRSGDLSVYWYQQSLDQGLQFLIQYYNGEERAKGNILERFSAQQFPDLHSELNLSSLELGDSALYFCASSKGNSPLHFGNGTRLTVT.

The sample holds a few counts of this clone. The chain carries TRBV3-1 (or the pseudogene TRBV3-2) and TRBJ2-7, with D possibly matching TRBD2 (7 bases). This CDR3 region has 17 residues. V was shortened by 3 bases and J by 1 base, with 19 bases between the two germline ends. Germline assignment: CDR1 LGHDT and CDR2 YNNKEL (reference sequence). CDR3 sequence reads: CASSHAGGRGPSYEQYF. CDR3 coding DNA: TGTGCCAGCAGCCACGCTGGCGGGCGGGGGCCTTCCTACGAGCAGTACTTC.

This sequence joins TRBV14 and TRBJ2-3, with 8 bases identical to TRBD1. There are 16 residues in the CDR3. The ends lost 4 bases at V and 4 bases at J; junction bases unmatched: 10. The germline V gene has CDR1 SGHDN and CDR2 FVKESK. CDR3 in amino acids: CASSLTGTGTPDTQYF. Here the CDR3 DNA reads TGTGCCAGCAGCCTTACCGGGACAGGAACCCCAGATACGCAGTATTTT. The full variable domain, completed using reference TRBV14 and TRBJ2-3, is EAGVTQFPSHSVIEKGQTVTLRCDPISGHDNLYWYRRVMGKEIKFLLHFVKESKQDESGMPNNRFLAERTGGTYSTLKVQPAELEDSGVYFCASSLTGTGTPDTQYFGPGTRLTVL.

The chain uses TRBV3-1 (or the pseudogene TRBV3-2) and TRBJ2-5, with 8 bases fitting TRBD2. The CDR3 is 17 residues long. After removal of 6 bases from V and 5 bases from J, the junction contained 17 bases not matched to a gene. From germline, CDR1 is LGHDT and CDR2 YNNKEL (reference sequence). The DNA of the CDR3 is TGTGCCAGCAGGAAAAGCACGGGGGGGCCGGAGTGGGAGACCCAGTACTTC. Translation: CASRKSTGGPEWETQYF.

This chain joins TRBV11-2 and TRBJ2-5, with D perhaps TRBD2 (5 bases). CDR1 and CDR2 (germline): SGHAT, FQNNGV. The CDR3 contains 15 residues. The germline V and J ends were trimmed by 5 bases and 2 bases, with 15 bases remaining between them. CDR3 DNA: TGTGCCAGCAGCCAAGAAGGGAGTCGACAAGAGACCCAGTACTTC. Translated: CASSQEGSRQETQYF.

As DNA, the CDR3 is TGTGCCAGCAGCGGACAGGACTCCAGATTGAACACTGAAGCTTTCTTT. It yields the protein CASSGQDSRLNTEAFF. The chain is built from TRBV6-2 or TRBV6-3 and TRBJ1-1; 7 positions match TRBD1. With V trimmed by 6 bases and J by 0 bases, 10 bases remained unmatched. The length of the CDR3 is 16 residues. Germline V gene data show CDR1 as MNHEY and CDR2 as SVGEGT.

This clone was detected once. The rearrangement joins TRBV10-3 to TRBJ2-5; 7 bases map to TRBD2. The length of the CDR3 is 15 residues. Looked up from germline, CDR1 is ENHRY and CDR2 is SYGVKD. The ends lost 3 bases at V and 2 bases at J; junction bases unmatched: 6. In nucleotides, the CDR3 is TGTGCCATCAGTGAATTGGCGGGAGAACAAGAGACCCAGTACTTC. This encodes CAISELAGEQETQYF.